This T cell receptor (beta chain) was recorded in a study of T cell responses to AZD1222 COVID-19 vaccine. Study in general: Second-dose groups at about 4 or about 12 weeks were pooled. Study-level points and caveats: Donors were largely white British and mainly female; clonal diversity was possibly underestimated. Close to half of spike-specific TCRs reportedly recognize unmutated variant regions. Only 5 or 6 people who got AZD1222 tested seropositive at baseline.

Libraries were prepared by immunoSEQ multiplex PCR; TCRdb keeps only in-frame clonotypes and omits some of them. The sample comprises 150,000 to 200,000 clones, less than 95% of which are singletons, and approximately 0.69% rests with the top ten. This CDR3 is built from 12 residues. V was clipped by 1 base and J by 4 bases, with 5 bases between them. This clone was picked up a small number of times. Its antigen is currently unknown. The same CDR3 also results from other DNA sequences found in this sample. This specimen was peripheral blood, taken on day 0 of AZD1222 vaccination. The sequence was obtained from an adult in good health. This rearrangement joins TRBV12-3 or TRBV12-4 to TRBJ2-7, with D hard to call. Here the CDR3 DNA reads TGTGCCAGCAGTTTAGGGCTTTACGAGCAGTACTTC. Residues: CASSLGLYEQYF.